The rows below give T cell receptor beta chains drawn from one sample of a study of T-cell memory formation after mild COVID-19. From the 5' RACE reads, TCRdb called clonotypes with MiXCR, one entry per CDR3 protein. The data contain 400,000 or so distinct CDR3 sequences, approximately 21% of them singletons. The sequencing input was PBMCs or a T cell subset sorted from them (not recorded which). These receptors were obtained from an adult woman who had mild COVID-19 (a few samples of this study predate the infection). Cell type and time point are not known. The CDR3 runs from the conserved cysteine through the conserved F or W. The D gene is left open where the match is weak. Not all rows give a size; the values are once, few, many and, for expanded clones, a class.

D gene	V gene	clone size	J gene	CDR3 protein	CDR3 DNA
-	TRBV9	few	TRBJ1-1	CASSVALSGTEAFF	TGTGCCAGCAGCGTAGCTCTGAGCGGCACTGAAGCTTTCTTT
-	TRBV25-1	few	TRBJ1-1	CASSEWGGRTEAFF	TGTGCCAGCAGTGAATGGGGGGGTCGGACTGAAGCTTTCTTT
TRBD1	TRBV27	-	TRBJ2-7	CATAGVDRRYEQYF	TGTGCCACCGCCGGGGTGGACAGGCGCTACGAGCAGTACTTC
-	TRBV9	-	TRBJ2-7	CASSVNRVSYEQYF	TGTGCCAGCAGCGTCAACAGGGTCTCCTACGAGCAGTACTTC
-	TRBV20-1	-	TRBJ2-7	CSARVRDRYEQYF	TGCAGTGCTAGAGTTCGGGATCGGTACGAGCAGTACTTC
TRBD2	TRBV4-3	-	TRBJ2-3	CASSQALVLAGSTDTQYF	TGCGCCAGCAGCCAAGCGTTAGTCCTAGCGGGAAGCACAGATACGCAGTATTTT
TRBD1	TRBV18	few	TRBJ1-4	CASSIRQGTNEKLFF	TGTGCCAGCTCTATTCGACAGGGGACTAATGAAAAACTGTTTTTT
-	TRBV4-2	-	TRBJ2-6	CASSQQNSGANVLTF	TGTGCCAGCAGCCAGCAGAACTCTGGGGCCAACGTCCTGACTTTC
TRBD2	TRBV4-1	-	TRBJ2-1	CASSRGASGGDEQFF	TGCGCCAGCAGCCGAGGGGCTAGCGGGGGTGATGAGCAGTTCTTC
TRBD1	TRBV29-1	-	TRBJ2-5	CSVRGTPQETQYF	TGCAGCGTCAGGGGGACACCGCAAGAGACCCAGTACTTC